This is a list of T cell receptor beta chains from one sample in a study of blood T cell repertoires in COVID-19. The table came from immunoSEQ multiplex PCR; TCRdb's copy has only in-frame clones and leaves some out. The sample lists fewer than 60,000 clones, around 85% occurring once. What was sequenced was peripheral blood. The receptors were sampled from a man in his sixties with acute or convalescent COVID-19. Both conserved end residues are part of each CDR3.

V gene | CDR3 protein
TRBV18 | CASSPRVNSGTEAFF
TRBV28 | CASSSTLTGDLDTEAFF
TRBV7-2 | CASSLFGRADTQYF
TRBV25-1 | CASSEYRTGGAEQFF
TRBV24-1 | CATAQAGADGYTF
TRBV9 | CASSAYSLDGYTF
TRBV10-1 | CASSLIGHTYEQYF
TRBV28 | CASSFRFEAFF
TRBV7-9 | CASRQSIPNTEAFF
TRBV9 | CASSVDGTGSNEQFF
TRBV28 | CASSLNTQPQHF
TRBV2 | CASRQISGNTIYF
TRBV3-1/TRBV3-2 | CASSQSDRTQYF
TRBV19 | CASSPRQGYYGYTF
TRBV10-3 | CAIKGTSTDTQYF
TRBV28 | CASTPGANTGELFF
TRBV5-5 | CASSFVRRPQETQYF
TRBV7-3 | CASSSLGLAGNEQFF
TRBV6-2/TRBV6-3 | CASNPGRYDEQFF
TRBV7-3 | CASSLPGQVEQQFF
TRBV7-3 | CASSLGGGYEQYF
TRBV7-9 | CASSLATGNQPQHF
TRBV28 | CASSSTPNRGKGYTF
TRBV7-8 | CASLSMGGETQYF
TRBV11-1 | CASSLMAGIRNQPQHF
TRBV4-1 | CASSHLRSGANVLTF
TRBV7-3 | CASSWTGQRSPLHF
TRBV5-1 | CASSSGTGPSYEQYF
TRBV7-9 | CASSPTGGPGNTIYF
TRBV19 | CASKQPPRQGFGEKLFF
TRBV29-1 | CSVGREGHSSYNEQFF
TRBV5-8 | CASSRELAGINEQFF
TRBV3-1/TRBV3-2 | CASSRRGNTIYF
TRBV28 | CASRRGSYEQYF